The sequence of this T cell receptor beta chain was determined in a study of CD8+CD57+ T cells in acquired aplastic anemia. Study-wide context: DNA from sorted CD4+ and CD8+ cells averaged around 3.5 ug.

General study results and limits: A significant difference in CD8+ Simpson's diversity between patients and controls was not found.

CDR3 length equals 15 residues. Germline V gene data show CDR1 as MNHNY and CDR2 as SVGAGI (reference sequence). With V trimmed by 10 bases and J by 3 bases, 14 bases remained unmatched. Genomic DNA templated the TCR beta VDJ and CDR3 profiling. A single record per CDR3 protein comes from TCRdb applying MiXCR to the reads. Seen here are 350,000 to 450,000 distinct CDR3 sequences, under 80% observed once, and the top ten hold under 5%. To note about this clonotype: Its antigen remains unknown.

Sequencing used sorted CD4+, CD8+, or CD8+CD57+ T cells (not recorded which) from PBMCs. The TCR sequence derives from a human donor in good health, serving as a control. V gene TRBV6-6 combines with J gene TRBJ2-7, with 8 bases aligning to TRBD1. Written as DNA, the CDR3 is TGTGCCACCAGGGATCCTAGGACAGGGATCTACGAGCAGTACTTC. Residues: CATRDPRTGIYEQYF.